The sequence of this TCR beta chain was determined in a study of radiotherapy plus CTLA-4 blockade in lung cancer. Germline V gene data show CDR1 as KGHSH and CDR2 as LQKENI. Trimming pared 3 bases from V and 3 bases from J, leaving 11 bases between. The CDR3 consists of 15 residues. Sequencing was performed with immunoSEQ multiplex PCR; in TCRdb, only in-frame clones are kept and a portion is missing. The sample lists about 72,000 clones, around 83% occurring once. The sequence was obtained from a human donor with non-small cell lung cancer who had a partial response to radiotherapy plus ipilimumab. This specimen consisted of peripheral blood, obtained from a patient treated with radiotherapy plus ipilimumab. The V and J genes are TRBV18 and TRBJ1-4; no firm D call. DNA of the CDR3: TGTGCCAGCTCACCCTCGACGGAGGCTAATGAAAAACTGTTTTTT. It yields the protein CASSPSTEANEKLFF.